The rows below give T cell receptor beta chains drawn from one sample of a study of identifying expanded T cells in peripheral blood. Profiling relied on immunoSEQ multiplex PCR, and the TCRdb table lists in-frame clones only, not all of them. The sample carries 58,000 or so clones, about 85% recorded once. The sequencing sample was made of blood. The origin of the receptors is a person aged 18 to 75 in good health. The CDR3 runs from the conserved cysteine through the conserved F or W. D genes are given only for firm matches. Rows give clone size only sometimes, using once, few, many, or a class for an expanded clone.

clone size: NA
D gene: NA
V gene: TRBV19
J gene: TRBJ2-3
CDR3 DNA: TGTGCCAGTAGTATTTTGGGGAAGTCTAGCACAGATACGCAGTATTTT
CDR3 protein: CASSILGKSSTDTQYF

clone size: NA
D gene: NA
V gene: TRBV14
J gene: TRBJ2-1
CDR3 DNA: TGTGCCAGCAGCCAAGTAGAGATGTATGAGCAGTTCTTC
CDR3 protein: CASSQVEMYEQFF

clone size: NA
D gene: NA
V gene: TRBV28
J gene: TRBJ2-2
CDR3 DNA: TGTGCCAGCAGCCCTTATAAGAGGTCGAGGGAACTTAACACCGGGGAGCTGTTTTTT
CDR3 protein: CASSPYKRSRELNTGELFF

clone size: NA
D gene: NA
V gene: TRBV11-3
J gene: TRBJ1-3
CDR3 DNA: TGTGCCAGCAGCCGCGACAGTTCTGGAAACACCATATATTTT
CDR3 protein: CASSRDSSGNTIYF

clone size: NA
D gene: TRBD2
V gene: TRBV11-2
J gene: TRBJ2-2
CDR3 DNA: TGTGCCAGCAGCTCAGGGACTAGCGGGACCGGGGAGCTGTTTTTT
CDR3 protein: CASSSGTSGTGELFF

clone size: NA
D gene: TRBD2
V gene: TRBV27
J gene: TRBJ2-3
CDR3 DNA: TGTGCCAGCAGCCTCCTTAGCGGGAGGCTCACAGATACGCAGTATTTT
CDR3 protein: CASSLLSGRLTDTQYF

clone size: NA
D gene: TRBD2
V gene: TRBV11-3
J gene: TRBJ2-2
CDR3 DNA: TGTGCCAGCAGCTCCCCTAGCGGGGGGACCGGGGAGCTGTTTTTT
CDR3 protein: CASSSPSGGTGELFF

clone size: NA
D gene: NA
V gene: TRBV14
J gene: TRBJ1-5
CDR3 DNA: TGTGCCAGCAGCCACGGGGGGTCTGGACAGCCCCAGCATTTT
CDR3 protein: CASSHGGSGQPQHF

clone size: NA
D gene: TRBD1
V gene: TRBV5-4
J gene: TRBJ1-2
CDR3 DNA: TGTGCCAGCAGCCAGGTCCTTACTCAGGGGGCGCGCTATGGCTACACCTTC
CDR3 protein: CASSQVLTQGARYGYTF

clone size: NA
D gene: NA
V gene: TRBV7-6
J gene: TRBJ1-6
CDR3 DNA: TGTGCCAGCAGCTTATTGCGCAGGGGAGAATCACCCCTCCACTTT
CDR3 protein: CASSLLRRGESPLHF

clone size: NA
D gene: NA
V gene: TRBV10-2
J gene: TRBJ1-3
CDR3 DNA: TGCGCCAGCAGACAAGGGGATAGAAACACCATATATTTT
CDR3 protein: CASRQGDRNTIYF

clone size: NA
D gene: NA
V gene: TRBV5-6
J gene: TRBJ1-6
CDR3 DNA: TGTGCCAGCAGCCGAGACCGGGGACCACCTAATTCACCCCTCCACTTT
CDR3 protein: CASSRDRGPPNSPLHF

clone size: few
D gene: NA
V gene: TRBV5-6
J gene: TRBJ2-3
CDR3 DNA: TGTGCCAGCAGCTTGGGGAGAGGACTTAACAGCGCAGATACGCAGTATTTT
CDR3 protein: CASSLGRGLNSADTQYF

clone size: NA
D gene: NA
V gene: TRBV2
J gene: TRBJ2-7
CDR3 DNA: TGTGCCAGCAGTGAATACGGGGATCAGTACGAGCAGTACTTC
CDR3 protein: CASSEYGDQYEQYF

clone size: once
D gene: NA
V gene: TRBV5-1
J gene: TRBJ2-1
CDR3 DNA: TGCGCCAGCAGCACAAGCGGAGACGAGTTCTTC
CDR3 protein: CASSTSGDEFF

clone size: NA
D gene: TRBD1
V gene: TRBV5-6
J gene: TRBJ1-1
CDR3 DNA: TGTGCCAGCAGCTTGACAGGGGGAGGGATGAACACTGAAGCTTTCTTT
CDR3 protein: CASSLTGGGMNTEAFF

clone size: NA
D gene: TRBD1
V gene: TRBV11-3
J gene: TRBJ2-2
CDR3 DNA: TGTGCCAGCAGGGCCGGGACAGGGTTCACCGGGGAGCTGTTTTTT
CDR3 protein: CASRAGTGFTGELFF

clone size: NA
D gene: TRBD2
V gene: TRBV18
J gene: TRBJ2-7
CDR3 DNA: TGTGCCAGCTCCTTGAGCGGACTAGCGGGAGCCGAGCAGTACTTC
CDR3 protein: CASSLSGLAGAEQYF

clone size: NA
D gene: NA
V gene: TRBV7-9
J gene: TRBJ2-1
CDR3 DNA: TGTGCCAGCAGCCTAAGCGCGAACAATGAGCAGTTCTTC
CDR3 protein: CASSLSANNEQFF

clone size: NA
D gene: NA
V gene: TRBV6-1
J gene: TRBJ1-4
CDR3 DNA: TGTGCCAGCAGTGAACCGGCCCGGGCCAGGGGAGTGTTTTTT
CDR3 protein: CASSEPARARGVFF

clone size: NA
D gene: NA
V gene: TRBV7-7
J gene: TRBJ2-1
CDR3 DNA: TGTGCCAGCAGCTTTAGGCGGGACAATGAGCAGTTCTTC
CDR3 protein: CASSFRRDNEQFF

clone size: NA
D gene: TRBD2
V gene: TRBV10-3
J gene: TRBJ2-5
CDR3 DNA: TGTGCCATCTCCGCTAGCGGGTCCGTGGTGGAGACCCAGTACTTC
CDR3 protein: CAISASGSVVETQYF

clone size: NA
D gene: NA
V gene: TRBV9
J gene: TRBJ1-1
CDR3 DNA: TGTGCCAGCAGCGTAGGTAACAAGAACACTGAAGCTTTCTTT
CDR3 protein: CASSVGNKNTEAFF

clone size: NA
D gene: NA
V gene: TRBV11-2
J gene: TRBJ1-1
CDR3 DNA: TGTGCCAGCAGCTTCCCCGGCGGGCAAGCTTTCTTT
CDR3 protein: CASSFPGGQAFF

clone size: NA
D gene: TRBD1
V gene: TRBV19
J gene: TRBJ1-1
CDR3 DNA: TGTGCCAGTAGTATGACAGGGGGAGACACTGAAGCTTTCTTT
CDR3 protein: CASSMTGGDTEAFF

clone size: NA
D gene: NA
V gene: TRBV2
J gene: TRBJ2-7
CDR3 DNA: TGTGCCAGCAGCCACAGGTCCTACGAGCAGTACTTC
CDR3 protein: CASSHRSYEQYF

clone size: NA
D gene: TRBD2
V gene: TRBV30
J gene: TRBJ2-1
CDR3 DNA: TGTGCCTGGAGTGATTCTGGATACCGGGGGGATGAGCAGTTCTTC
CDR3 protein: CAWSDSGYRGDEQFF

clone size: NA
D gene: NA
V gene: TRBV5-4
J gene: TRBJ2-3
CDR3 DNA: TGTGCCAGCAGCTTGGAGGTCAGCAGGGCCACTAGCACAGATACGCAGTATTTT
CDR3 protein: CASSLEVSRATSTDTQYF

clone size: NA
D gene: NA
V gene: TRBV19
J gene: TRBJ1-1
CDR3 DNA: TGTGCCAGTAGTATTGATGGCGCAGGGCAGAGGAACACTGAAGCTTTCTTT
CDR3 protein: CASSIDGAGQRNTEAFF

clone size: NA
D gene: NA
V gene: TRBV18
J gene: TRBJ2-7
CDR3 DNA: TGTGCCAGCTCGCACTCCGGGGGCTACGAGCAGTACTTC
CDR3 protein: CASSHSGGYEQYF

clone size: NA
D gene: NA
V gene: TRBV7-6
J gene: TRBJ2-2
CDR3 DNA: TGTGCCAGCAGTCACCTGAGGGCAGGGGCGGACACCGGGGAGCTGTTTTTT
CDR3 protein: CASSHLRAGADTGELFF

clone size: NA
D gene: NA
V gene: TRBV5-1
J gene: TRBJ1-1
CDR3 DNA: TGCGCCAGCAGCTCGGGACTGCTGAACACTGAAGCTTTCTTT
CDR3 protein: CASSSGLLNTEAFF

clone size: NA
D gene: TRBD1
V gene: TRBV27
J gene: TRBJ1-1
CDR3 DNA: TGTGCCAGCAGTTTTGGGACAGGTTTTCGGAACACTGAAGCTTTCTTT
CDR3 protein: CASSFGTGFRNTEAFF

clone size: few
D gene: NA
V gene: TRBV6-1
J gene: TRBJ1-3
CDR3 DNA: TGTGCCAGCAGTGCACGGGTCGGTGCCTCTGGAAACACCATATATTTT
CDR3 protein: CASSARVGASGNTIYF

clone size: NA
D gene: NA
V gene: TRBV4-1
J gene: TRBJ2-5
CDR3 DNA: TGCGCCAGCAGCCAAGATCCGGGCAGGGAGACCCAGTACTTC
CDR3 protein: CASSQDPGRETQYF

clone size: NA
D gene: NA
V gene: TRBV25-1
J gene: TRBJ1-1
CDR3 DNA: TGTGCCAGCAGCCGGGACTGGACTGAAGCTTTCTTT
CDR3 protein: CASSRDWTEAFF

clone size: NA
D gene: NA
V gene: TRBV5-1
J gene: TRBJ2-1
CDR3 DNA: TGCGCCAGCAGCACGGACCACGCCGACAATGAGCAGTTCTTC
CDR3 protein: CASSTDHADNEQFF

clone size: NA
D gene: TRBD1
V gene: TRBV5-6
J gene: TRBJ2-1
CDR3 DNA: TGTGCCAGCAGCCCAACAGGGGAAGTAGGGTCCTACAATGAGCAGTTCTTC
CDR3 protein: CASSPTGEVGSYNEQFF

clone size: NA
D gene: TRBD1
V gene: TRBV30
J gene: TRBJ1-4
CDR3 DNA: TGTGCCTGGAGTGTTGACAGGGAGTTTCCTTCAAATGAAAAACTGTTTTTT
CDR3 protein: CAWSVDREFPSNEKLFF

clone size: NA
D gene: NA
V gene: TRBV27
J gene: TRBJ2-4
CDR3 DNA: TGTGCCAGCAGGAGAGACGCCCAAAACATTCAGTACTTC
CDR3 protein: CASRRDAQNIQYF

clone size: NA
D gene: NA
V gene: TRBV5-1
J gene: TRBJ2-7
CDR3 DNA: TGCGCCAGCAGCCCAAAAGTGTCCGGGGAGCAGTACTTC
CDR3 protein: CASSPKVSGEQYF

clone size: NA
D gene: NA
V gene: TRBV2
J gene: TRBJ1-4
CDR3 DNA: TGTGCCACAGAGGGGTCGAGGGAAAAACTGTTTTTT
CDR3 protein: CATEGSREKLFF

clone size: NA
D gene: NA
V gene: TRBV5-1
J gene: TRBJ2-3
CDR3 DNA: TGCGCCAGCAGCTTGGCAGGGGTCAGCACAGATACGCAGTATTTT
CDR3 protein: CASSLAGVSTDTQYF

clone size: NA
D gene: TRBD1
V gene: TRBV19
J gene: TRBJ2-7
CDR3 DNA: TGTGCCAGTAGTCGGACAGGGGGTGAGTACGAGCAGTACTTC
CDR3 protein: CASSRTGGEYEQYF

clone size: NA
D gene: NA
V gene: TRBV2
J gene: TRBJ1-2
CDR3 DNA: TGTGCCAGCAGTGGCATTTCCGCTAACTATGGCTACACCTTC
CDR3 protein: CASSGISANYGYTF

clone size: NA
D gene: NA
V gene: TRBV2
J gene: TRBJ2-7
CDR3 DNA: TGTGCCAGCGTCCCCTCTGGTTGGTACGAGCAGTACTTC
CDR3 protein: CASVPSGWYEQYF

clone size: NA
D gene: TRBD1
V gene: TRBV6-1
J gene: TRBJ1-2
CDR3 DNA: TGTGCCAGCAGCAGACAGGGAACGGGCTATGGCTACACCTTC
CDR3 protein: CASSRQGTGYGYTF

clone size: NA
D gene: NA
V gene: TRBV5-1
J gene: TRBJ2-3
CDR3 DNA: TGCGCCAGCAGCTTGGCCGCTTTCACAGATACGCAGTATTTT
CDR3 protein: CASSLAAFTDTQYF

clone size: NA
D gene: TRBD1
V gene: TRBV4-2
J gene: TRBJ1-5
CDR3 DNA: TGTGCCAGCAGCCTTGACAGGGGGCAAAAGCCCCAGCATTTT
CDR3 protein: CASSLDRGQKPQHF

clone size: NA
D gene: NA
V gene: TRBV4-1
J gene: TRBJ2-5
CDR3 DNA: TGCGCCAGCAGCCAAGGGGGCCCCGGGACCCGACAAGAGACCCAGTACTTC
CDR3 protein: CASSQGGPGTRQETQYF

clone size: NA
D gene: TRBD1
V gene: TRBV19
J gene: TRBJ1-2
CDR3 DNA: TGTGCCAGTATCTCGGACAGGGCTGGGTATGGCTACACCTTC
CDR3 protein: CASISDRAGYGYTF

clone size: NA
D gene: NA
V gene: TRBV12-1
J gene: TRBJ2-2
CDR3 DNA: TGTGCCAGCAGCCCTGCTCAGCGCGGAGACACCGGGGAGCTGTTTTTT
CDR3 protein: CASSPAQRGDTGELFF

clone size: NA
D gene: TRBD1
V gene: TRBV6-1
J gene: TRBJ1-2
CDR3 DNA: TGTGCCAGCAGCTTATCCCCAGGGGGCGAGTATGGCTACACCTTC
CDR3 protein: CASSLSPGGEYGYTF

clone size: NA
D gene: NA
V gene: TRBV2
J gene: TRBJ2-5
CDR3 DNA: TGTGCCAGCAAGAGGGGCTTGCAAGAGACCCAGTACTTC
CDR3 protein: CASKRGLQETQYF

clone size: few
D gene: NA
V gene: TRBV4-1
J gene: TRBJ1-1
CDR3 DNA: TGCGCCAGCAGCCAAGAGGTGCAGACGAGTTTGAACACTGAAGCTTTCTTT
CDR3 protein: CASSQEVQTSLNTEAFF

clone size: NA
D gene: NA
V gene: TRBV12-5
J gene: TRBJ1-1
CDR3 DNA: TGTGCTAGTGGGGAGGGACGGATGAACACTGAAGCTTTCTTT
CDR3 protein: CASGEGRMNTEAFF

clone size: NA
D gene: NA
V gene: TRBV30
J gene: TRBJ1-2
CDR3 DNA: TGTGCCTGGAGTGTTGGCGGGGGCTACACCTTC
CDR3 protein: CAWSVGGGYTF

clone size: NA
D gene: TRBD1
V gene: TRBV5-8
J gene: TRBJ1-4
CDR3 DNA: TGTGCCAGCAGCTTATCCGGGACAGGGGTCGAAAAACTGTTTTTT
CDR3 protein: CASSLSGTGVEKLFF

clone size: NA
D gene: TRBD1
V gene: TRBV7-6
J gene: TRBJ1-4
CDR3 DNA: TGTGCCAGCAGCCTGGGACAGGGCCCTGAAAAACTGTTTTTT
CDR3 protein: CASSLGQGPEKLFF